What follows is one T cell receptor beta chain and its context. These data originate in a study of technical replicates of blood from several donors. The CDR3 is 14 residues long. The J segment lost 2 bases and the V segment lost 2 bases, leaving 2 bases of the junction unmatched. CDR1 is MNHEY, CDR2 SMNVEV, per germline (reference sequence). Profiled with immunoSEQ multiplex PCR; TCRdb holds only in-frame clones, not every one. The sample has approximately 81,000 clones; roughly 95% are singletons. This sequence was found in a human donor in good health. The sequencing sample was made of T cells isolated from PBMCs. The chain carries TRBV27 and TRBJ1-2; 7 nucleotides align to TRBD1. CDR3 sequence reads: CASSLGGGNYGYTF. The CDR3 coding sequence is TGTGCCAGCAGTTTAGGAGGGGGCAACTATGGCTACACCTTC.